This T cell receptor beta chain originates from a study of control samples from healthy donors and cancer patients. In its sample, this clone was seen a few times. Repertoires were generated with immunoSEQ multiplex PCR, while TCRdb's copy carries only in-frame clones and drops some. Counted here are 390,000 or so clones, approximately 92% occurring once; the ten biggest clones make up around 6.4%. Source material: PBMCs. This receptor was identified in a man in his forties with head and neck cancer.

The CDR3 DNA reads as TGTGCCAGCAGCTTAATCACCGCGTCCTACAATGAGCAGTTCTTC. Protein product: CASSLITASYNEQFF. V is TRBV7-8 and J is TRBJ2-1; no reliable D call. In germline, CDR1 is SGHVS, CDR2 FQNEAQ. This CDR3 has 15 residues. V lost 2 bases to trimming and J lost 1 base, with 9 bases between them.